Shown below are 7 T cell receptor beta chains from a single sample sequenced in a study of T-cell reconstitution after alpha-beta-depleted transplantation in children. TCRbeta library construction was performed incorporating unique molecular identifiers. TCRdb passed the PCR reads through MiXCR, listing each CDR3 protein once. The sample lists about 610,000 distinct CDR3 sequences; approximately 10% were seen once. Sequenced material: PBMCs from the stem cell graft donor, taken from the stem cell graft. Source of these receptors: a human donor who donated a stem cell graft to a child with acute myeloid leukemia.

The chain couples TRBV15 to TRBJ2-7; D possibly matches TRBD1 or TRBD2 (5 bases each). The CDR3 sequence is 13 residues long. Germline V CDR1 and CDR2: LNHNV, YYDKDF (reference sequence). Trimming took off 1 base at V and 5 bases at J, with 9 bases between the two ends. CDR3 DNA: TGTGCCACCAGCAGAGGAGGGGACCACGAGCAGTACTTC. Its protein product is CATSRGGDHEQYF. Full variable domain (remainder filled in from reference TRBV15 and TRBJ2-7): DAMVIQNPRYQVTQFGKPVTLSCSQTLNHNVMYWYQQKSSQAPKLLFHYYDKDFNNEADTPDNFQSRRPNTSFCFLDIRSPGLGDTAMYLCATSRGGDHEQYFGPGTRLTVT.

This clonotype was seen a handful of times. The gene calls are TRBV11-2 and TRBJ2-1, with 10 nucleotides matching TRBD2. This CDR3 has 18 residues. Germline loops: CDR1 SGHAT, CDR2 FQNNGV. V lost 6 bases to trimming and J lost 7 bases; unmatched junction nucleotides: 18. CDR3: CASSLKGLAGVLANEQFF. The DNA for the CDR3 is TGTGCCAGCAGTCTAAAGGGGCTAGCGGGAGTCTTAGCGAATGAGCAGTTCTTC.

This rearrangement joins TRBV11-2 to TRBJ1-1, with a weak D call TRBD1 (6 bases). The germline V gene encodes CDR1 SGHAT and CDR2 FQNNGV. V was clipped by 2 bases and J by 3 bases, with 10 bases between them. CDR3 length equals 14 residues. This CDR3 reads CASSLNDRYTEAFF. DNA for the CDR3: TGTGCCAGCAGCTTAAACGACAGGTACACTGAAGCTTTCTTT.

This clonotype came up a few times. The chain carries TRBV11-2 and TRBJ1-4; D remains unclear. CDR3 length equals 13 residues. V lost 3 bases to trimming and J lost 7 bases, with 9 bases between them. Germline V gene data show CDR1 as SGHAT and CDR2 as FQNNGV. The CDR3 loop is CASSFRSGEKLFF. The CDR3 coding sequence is TGTGCCAGCAGCTTTCGATCGGGTGAAAAACTGTTTTTT. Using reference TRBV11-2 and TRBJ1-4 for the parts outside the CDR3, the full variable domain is EAGVAQSPRYKIIEKRQSVAFWCNPISGHATLYWYQQILGQGPKLLIQFQNNGVVDDSQLPKDRFSAERLKGVDSTLKIQPAKLEDSAVYLCASSFRSGEKLFFGSGTQLSVL.

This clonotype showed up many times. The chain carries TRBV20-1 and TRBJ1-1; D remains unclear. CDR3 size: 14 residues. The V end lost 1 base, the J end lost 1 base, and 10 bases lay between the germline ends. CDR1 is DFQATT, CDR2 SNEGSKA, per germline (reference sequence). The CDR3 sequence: CSARGRTPNTEAFF. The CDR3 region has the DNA TGCAGTGCTAGAGGCAGGACGCCGAACACTGAAGCTTTCTTT.

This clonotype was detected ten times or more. Written as DNA, the CDR3 is TGCAGTGCTACCAGAGACAGCACAGATACGCAGTATTTT. It specifies CSATRDSTDTQYF. The rearrangement joins TRBV20-1 to TRBJ2-3; D is unclear. CDR1 and CDR2 from the germline V gene are DFQATT and SNEGSKA (reference sequence). V lost 4 bases to trimming and J lost 0 bases, with 8 bases between them. The CDR3 totals 13 residues.

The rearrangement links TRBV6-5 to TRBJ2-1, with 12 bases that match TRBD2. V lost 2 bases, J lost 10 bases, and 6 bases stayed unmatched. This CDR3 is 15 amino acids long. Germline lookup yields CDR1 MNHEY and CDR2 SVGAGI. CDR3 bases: TGTGCCAGCAGTTACACAGGACTAGCGGGGAGGGAGCAGTTCTTC. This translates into CASSYTGLAGREQFF.